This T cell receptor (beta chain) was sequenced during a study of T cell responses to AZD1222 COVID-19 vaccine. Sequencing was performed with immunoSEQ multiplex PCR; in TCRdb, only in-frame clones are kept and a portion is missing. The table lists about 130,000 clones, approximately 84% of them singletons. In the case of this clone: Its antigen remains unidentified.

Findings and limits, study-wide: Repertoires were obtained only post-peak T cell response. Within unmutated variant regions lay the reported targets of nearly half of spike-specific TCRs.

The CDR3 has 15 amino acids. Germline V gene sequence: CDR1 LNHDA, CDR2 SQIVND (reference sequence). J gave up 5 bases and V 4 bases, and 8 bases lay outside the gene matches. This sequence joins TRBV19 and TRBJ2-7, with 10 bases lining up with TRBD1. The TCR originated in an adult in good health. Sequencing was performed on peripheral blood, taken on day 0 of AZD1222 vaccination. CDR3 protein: CASSTRDRGLHEQYF. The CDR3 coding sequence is TGTGCCAGTAGTACCCGGGACAGGGGCCTGCACGAGCAGTACTTC.